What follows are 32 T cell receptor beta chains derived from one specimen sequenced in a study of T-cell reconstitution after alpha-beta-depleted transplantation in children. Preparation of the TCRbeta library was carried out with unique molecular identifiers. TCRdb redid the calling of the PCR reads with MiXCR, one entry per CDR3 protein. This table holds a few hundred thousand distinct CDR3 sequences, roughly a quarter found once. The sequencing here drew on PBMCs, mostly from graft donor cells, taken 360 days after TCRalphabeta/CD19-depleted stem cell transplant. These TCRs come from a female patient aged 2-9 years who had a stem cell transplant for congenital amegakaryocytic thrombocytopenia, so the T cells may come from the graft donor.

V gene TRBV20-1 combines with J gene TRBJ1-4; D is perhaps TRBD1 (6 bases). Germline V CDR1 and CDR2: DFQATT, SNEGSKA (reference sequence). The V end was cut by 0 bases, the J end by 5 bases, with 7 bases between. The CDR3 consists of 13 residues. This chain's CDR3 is CSAREGTNEKLFF. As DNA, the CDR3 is TGCAGTGCTAGAGAGGGGACAAATGAAAAACTGTTTTTT.

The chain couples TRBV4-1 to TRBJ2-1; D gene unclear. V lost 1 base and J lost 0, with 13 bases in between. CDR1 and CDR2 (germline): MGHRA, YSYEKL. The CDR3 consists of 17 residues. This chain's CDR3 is CASSQALPPSSYNEQFF. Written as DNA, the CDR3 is TGCGCCAGCAGCCAAGCGCTCCCCCCGAGCTCCTACAATGAGCAGTTCTTC.

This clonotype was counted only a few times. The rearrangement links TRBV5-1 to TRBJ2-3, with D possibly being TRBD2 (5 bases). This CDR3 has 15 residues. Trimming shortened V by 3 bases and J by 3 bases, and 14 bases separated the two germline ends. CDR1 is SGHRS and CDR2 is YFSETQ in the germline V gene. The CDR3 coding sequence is TGCGCCAGCAGCTCCGGACGGGGTAGGACAGATACGCAGTATTTT. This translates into CASSSGRGRTDTQYF.

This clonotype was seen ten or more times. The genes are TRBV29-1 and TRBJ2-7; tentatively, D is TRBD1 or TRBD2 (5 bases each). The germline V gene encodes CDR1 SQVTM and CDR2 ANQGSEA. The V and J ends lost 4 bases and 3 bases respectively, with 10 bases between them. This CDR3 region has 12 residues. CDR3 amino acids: CSVVEGHYEQYF. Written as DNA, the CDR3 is TGCAGCGTTGTCGAGGGGCACTACGAGCAGTACTTC.

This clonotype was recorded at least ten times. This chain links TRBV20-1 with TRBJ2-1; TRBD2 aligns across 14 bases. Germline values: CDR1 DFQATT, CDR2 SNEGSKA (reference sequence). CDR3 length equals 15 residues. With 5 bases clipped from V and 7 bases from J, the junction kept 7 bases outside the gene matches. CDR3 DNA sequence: TGCAGTGCTGCCTGGACTAGCGGGAGGTGGAATGAGCAGTTCTTC. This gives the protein CSAAWTSGRWNEQFF.

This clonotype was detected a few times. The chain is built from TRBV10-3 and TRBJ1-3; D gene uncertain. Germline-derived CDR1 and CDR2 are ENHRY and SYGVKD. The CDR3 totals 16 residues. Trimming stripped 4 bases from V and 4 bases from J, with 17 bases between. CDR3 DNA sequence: TGTGCCATCAGTGCCCTGGATGCCAGATCAGGAAACACCATATATTTT. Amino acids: CAISALDARSGNTIYF.

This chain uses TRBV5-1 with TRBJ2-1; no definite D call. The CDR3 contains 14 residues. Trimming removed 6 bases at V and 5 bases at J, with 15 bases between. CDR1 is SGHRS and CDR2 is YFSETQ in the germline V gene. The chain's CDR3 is CASNLLVMDNEQFF. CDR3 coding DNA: TGCGCCAGCAACTTACTGGTGATGGACAATGAGCAGTTCTTC. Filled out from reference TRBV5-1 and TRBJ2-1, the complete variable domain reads KAGVTQTPRYLIKTRGQQVTLSCSPISGHRSVSWYQQTPGQGLQFLFEYFSETQRNKGNFPGRFSGRQFSNSRSEMNVSTLELGDSALYLCASNLLVMDNEQFFGPGTRLTVL.

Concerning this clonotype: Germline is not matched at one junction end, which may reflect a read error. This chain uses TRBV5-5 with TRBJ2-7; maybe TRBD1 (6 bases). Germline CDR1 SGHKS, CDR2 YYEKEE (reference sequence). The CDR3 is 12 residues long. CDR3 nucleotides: TGTGCCAGCAGCTTGGTCAAAGGGGACATCTTATTC. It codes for CASSLVKGDILF.

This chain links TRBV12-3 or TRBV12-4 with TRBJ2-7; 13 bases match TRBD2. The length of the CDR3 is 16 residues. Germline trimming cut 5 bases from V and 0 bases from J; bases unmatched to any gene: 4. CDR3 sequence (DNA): TGTGCCAGCAGTCTTTGGACTAGCGGGAGCTCCTACGAGCAGTACTTC. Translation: CASSLWTSGSSYEQYF.

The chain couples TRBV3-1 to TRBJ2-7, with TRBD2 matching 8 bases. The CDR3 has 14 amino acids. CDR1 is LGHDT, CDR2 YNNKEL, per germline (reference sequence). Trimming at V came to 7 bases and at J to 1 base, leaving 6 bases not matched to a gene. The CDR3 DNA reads TGTGCCAGCACCCAGACTAGCGCTTCCTACGAGCAGTACTTC. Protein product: CASTQTSASYEQYF.

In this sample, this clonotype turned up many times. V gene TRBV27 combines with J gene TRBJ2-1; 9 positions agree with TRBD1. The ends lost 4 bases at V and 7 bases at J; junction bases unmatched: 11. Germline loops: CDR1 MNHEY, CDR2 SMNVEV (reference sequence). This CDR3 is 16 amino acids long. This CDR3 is CASSSYGTGYKNEQFF. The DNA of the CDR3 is TGTGCCAGCAGTTCCTACGGGACAGGGTACAAGAATGAGCAGTTCTTC.

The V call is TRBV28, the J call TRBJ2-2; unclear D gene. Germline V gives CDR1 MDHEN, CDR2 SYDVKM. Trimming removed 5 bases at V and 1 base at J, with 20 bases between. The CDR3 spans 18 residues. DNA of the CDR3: TGTGCCAGCAGTCCCTTGGGCCCGAAACAAGAGAACACCGGGGAGCTGTTTTTT. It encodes CASSPLGPKQENTGELFF. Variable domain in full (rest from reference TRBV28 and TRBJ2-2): DVKVTQSSRYLVKRTGEKVFLECVQDMDHENMFWYRQDPGLGLRLIYFSYDVKMKEKGDIPEGYSVSREKKERFSLILESASTNQTSMYLCASSPLGPKQENTGELFFGEGSRLTVL.

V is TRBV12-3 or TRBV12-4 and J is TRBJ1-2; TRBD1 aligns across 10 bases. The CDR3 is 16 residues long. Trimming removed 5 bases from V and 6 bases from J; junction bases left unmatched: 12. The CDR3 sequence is CASSQTGGAGSDGYTF. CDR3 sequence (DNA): TGTGCCAGCAGTCAGACAGGGGGCGCGGGTTCGGATGGCTACACCTTC.

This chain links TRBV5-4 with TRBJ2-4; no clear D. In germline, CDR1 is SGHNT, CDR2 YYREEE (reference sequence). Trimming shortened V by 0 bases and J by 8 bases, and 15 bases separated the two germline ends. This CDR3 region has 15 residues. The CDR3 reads CASSLAASGKDIQYF. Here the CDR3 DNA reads TGTGCCAGCAGCTTGGCGGCTAGTGGGAAGGACATTCAGTACTTC. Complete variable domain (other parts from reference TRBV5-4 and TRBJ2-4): ETGVTQSPTHLIKTRGQQVTLRCSSQSGHNTVSWYQQALGQGPQFIFQYYREEENGRGNFPPRFSGLQFPNYSSELNVNALELDDSALYLCASSLAASGKDIQYFGAGTRLSVL.

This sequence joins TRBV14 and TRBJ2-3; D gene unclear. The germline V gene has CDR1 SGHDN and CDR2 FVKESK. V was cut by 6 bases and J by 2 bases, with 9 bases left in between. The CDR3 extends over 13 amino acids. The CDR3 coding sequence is TGTGCCAGCAGTCGAAGATTCACAGATACGCAGTATTTT. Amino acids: CASSRRFTDTQYF. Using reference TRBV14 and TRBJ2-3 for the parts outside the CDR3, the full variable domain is EAGVTQFPSHSVIEKGQTVTLRCDPISGHDNLYWYRRVMGKEIKFLLHFVKESKQDESGMPNNRFLAERTGGTYSTLKVQPAELEDSGVYFCASSRRFTDTQYFGPGTRLTVL.

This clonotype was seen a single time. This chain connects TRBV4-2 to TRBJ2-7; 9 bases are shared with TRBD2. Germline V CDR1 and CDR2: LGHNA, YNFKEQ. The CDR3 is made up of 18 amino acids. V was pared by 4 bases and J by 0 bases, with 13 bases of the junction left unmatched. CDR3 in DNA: TGTGCCAGCAGCCCTAAAGTAGCGGGAGCCCAGAACTCCTACGAGCAGTACTTC. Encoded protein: CASSPKVAGAQNSYEQYF.

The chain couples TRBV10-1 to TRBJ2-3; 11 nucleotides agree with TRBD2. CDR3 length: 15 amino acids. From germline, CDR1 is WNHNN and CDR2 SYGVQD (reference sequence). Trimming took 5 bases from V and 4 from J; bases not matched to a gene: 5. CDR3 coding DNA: TGCGCCAGCAGTACTAGCGGGAGTAGGGCAGATACGCAGTATTTT. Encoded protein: CASSTSGSRADTQYF.

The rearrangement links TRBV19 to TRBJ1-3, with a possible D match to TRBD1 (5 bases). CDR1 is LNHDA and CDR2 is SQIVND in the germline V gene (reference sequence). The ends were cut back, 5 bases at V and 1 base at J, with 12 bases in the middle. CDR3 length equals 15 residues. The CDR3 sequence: CASSGRVTSGNTIYF. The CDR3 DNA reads TGTGCCAGTAGTGGCAGGGTAACTTCTGGAAACACCATATATTTT.

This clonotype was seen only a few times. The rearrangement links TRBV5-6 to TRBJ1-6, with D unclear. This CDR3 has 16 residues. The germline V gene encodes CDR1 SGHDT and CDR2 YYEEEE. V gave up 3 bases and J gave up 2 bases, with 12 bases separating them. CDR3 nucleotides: TGTGCCAGCAGCTCCCTGGATCGCACCTATAATTCACCCCTCCACTTT. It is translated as CASSSLDRTYNSPLHF.

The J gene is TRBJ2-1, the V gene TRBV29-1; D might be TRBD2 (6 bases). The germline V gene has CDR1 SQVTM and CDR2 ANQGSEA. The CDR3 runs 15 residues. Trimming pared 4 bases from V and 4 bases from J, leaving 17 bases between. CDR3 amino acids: CSVGYHLALYNEQFF. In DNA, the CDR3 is TGCAGCGTTGGCTACCACCTAGCGCTATACAATGAGCAGTTCTTC.

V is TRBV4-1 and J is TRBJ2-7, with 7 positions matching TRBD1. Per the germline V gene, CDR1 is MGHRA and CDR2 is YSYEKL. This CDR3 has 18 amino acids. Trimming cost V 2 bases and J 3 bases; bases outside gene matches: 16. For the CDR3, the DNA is TGCGCCAGCAGCCAAAGGGGAACAGGGGAAATAATAAACTACGAGCAGTACTTC. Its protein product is CASSQRGTGEIINYEQYF.

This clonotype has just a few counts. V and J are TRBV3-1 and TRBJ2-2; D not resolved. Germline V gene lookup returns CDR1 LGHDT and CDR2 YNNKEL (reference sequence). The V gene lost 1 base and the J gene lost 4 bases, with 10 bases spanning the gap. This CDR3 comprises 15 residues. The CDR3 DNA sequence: TGTGCCAGCAGCCAAGGGCCCACGGGCACCGGGGAGCTGTTTTTT. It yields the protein CASSQGPTGTGELFF.

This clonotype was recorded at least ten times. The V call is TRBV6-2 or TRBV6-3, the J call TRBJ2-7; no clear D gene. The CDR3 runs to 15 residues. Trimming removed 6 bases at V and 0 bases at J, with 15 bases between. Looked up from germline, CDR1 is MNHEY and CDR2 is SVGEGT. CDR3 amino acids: CASSLMGTYSYEQYF. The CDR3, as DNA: TGTGCCAGCAGCTTAATGGGCACGTACTCCTACGAGCAGTACTTC.

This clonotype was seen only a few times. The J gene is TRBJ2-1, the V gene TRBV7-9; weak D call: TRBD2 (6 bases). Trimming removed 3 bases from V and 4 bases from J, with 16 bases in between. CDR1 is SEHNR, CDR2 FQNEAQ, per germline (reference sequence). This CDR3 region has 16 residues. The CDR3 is CASSFKRVTAYNEQFF. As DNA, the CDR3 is TGTGCCAGCAGCTTTAAGCGGGTCACAGCTTACAATGAGCAGTTCTTC.

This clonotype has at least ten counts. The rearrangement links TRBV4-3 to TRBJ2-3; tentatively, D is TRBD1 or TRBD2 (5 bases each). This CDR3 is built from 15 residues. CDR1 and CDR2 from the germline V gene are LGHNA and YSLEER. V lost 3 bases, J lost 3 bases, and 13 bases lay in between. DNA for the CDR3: TGCGCCAGCAGCCAGACCGGGACCTCAACAGATACGCAGTATTTT. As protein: CASSQTGTSTDTQYF.

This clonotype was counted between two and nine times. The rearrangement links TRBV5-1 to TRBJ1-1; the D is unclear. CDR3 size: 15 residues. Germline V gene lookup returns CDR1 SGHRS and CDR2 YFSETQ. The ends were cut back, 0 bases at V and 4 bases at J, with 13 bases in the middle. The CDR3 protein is CASSLAAGSITEAFF. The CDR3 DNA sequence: TGCGCCAGCAGCTTGGCGGCGGGGTCTATCACTGAAGCTTTCTTT.

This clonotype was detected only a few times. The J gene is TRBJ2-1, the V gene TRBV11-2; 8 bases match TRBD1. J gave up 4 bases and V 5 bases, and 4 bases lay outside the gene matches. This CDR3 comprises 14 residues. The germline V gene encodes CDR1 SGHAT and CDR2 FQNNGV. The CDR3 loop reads CASSTDREYNEQFF. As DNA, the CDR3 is TGTGCCAGCAGCACGGACAGGGAATACAATGAGCAGTTCTTC.

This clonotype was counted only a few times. The CDR3 DNA sequence: TGTGCCAGCAGCTTGGGGACACTGGCAAGAAACACCATATATTTT. Amino acid sequence: CASSLGTLARNTIYF. V and J are TRBV7-9 and TRBJ1-3; D is possibly TRBD1 (6 bases). Trimming cost V 3 bases and J 5 bases, with 14 bases left between them. The CDR3 is 15 residues long. Germline V CDR1 and CDR2: SEHNR, FQNEAQ (reference sequence).

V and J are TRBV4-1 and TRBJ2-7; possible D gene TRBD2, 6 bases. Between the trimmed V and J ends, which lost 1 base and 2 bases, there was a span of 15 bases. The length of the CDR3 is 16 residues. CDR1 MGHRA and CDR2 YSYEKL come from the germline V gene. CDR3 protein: CASSQARAGMTYEQYF. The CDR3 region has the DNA TGCGCCAGCAGCCAAGCCCGAGCGGGCATGACCTACGAGCAGTACTTC.

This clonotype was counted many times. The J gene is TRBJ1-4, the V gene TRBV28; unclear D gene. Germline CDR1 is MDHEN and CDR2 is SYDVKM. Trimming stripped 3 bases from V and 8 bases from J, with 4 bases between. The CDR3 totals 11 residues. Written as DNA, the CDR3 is TGTGCCAGCAGTTTTAGGGAAAAACTGTTTTTT. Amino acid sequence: CASSFREKLFF.

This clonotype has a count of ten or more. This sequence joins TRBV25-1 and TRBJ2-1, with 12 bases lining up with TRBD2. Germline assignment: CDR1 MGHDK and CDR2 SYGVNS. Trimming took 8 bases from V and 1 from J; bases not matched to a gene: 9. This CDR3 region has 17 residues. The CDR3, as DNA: TGTGCCAGCCAACTAGCGGGAGGCCCGTTTTCCTACAATGAGCAGTTCTTC. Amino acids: CASQLAGGPFSYNEQFF.

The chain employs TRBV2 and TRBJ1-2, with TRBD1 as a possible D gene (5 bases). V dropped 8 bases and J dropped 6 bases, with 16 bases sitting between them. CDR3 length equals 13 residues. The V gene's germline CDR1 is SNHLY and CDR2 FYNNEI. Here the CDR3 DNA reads TGTGCCAGCGAAGCATGGGGGTACAATGGCTACACCTTC. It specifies CASEAWGYNGYTF. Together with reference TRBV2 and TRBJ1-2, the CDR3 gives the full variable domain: EPEVTQTPSHQVTQMGQEVILRCVPISNHLYFYWYRQILGQKVEFLVSFYNNEISEKSEIFDDQFSVERPDGSNFTLKIRSTKLEDSAMYFCASEAWGYNGYTFGSGTRLTVV.